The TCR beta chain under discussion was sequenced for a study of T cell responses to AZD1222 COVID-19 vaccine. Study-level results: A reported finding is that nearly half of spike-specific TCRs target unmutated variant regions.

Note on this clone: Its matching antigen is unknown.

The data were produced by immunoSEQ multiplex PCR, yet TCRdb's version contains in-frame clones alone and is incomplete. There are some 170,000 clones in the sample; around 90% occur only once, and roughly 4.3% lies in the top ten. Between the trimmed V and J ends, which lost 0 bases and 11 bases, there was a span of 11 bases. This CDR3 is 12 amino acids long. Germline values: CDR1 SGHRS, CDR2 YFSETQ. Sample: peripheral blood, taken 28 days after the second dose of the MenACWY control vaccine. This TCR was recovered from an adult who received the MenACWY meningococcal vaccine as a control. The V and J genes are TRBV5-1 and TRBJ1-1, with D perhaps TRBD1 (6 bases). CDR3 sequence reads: CASSLAGAGAFF. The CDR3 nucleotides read TGCGCCAGCAGCTTGGCGGGGGCTGGTGCTTTCTTT. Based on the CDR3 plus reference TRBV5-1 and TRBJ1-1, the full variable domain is KAGVTQTPRYLIKTRGQQVTLSCSPISGHRSVSWYQQTPGQGLQFLFEYFSETQRNKGNFPGRFSGRQFSNSRSEMNVSTLELGDSALYLCASSLAGAGAFFGQGTRLTVV.